This T cell receptor (beta chain) was captured in a study of T cell responses to AZD1222 COVID-19 vaccine. Germline assignment: CDR1 SEHNR and CDR2 FQNEAQ (reference sequence). The trim removed 5 bases at V and 3 bases at J, leaving 3 bases unmatched. This CDR3 has 15 residues. Method: immunoSEQ multiplex PCR; TCRdb's copy keeps in-frame clones and lacks some. This table has roughly 150,000 clones, over 75% appearing once. This clonotype was sampled from an adult in good health. Specimen: peripheral blood, collected on day 0 of AZD1222 vaccination. The chain carries TRBV7-9 and TRBJ2-3; 12 bases are shared with TRBD2. CDR3 loop: CASSRTSGTTDTQYF. CDR3 DNA: TGTGCCAGCAGCCGGACTAGCGGGACGACAGATACGCAGTATTTT.